This T cell receptor (beta chain) was documented in a study of OX40 agonist ivuxolimab in advanced cancers. Germline assignment: CDR1 SGHRS and CDR2 YFSETQ. V was clipped by 4 bases and J by 8 bases; unmatched bases: 10. This CDR3 is built from 16 residues. TCRdb's copy holds only in-frame clones and misses some; the assay was immunoSEQ multiplex PCR. The repertoire includes tens of thousands of clones, around nine tenths of them detected once, and more than 0.25% sits in the top ten. The source is an adult with an advanced solid tumor such as melanoma, head and neck, liver or kidney cancer. The sequencing here drew on CD4+ or CD8+ T cells sorted from blood, taken in a trial of the OX40 agonist ivuxolimab. V and J are TRBV5-1 and TRBJ2-1, with 12 bases matching TRBD2. CDR3 residues: CASSLSSGGAVYEQFF. Written as DNA, the CDR3 is TGCGCCAGCAGCCTATCTAGCGGGGGGGCCGTATATGAGCAGTTCTTC.